Listed below are T cell receptor beta chains from one sample, sequenced in a study of cytomegalovirus exposure and HLA in healthy donors. The protocol was immunoSEQ multiplex PCR, while the TCRdb copy is restricted to in-frame clones and leaves out a portion. The sample shows 150,000 to 180,000 clones, 80% of them seen only once. Sequencing was carried out using PBMCs. The receptor set was obtained from a man aged 25 to 40 in good health and CMV-seropositive. The CDR3 runs from the conserved cysteine through the conserved F or W. A D gene is named only where the DNA matches it firmly. A clone size is listed for some rows: how often the clone was seen (once, few, many), or a class if it is expanded.

CDR3 length	V gene	D gene	clone size	J gene	CDR3 DNA	CDR3 protein
13	TRBV2	NA	NA	TRBJ2-2	TGTGCCAGCAGTGGGACTAACACCGGGGAGCTGTTTTTT	CASSGTNTGELFF
15	TRBV5-1	TRBD2	NA	TRBJ2-3	TGCGCCAGCAGCTTGACTAGCGGGGCCACAGATACGCAGTATTTT	CASSLTSGATDTQYF
15	TRBV19	TRBD2	NA	TRBJ2-7	TGTGCCAGTAGTAGACTAGCGGGAGAGACCTACGAGCAGTACTTC	CASSRLAGETYEQYF
15	TRBV9	NA	NA	TRBJ2-7	TGTGCCAGCAGCGTAGACCCCGGACAGACCTACGAGCAGTACTTC	CASSVDPGQTYEQYF
17	TRBV7-8	NA	NA	TRBJ2-3	TGTGCCAGCAGCCCCTTGGGCGGGGAGACATACACAGATACGCAGTATTTT	CASSPLGGETYTDTQYF
15	TRBV5-6	TRBD1	NA	TRBJ1-2	TGTGCCAGCAGCTTCTTGGGACAGGGCTACTATGGCTACACCTTC	CASSFLGQGYYGYTF
15	TRBV18	NA	once	TRBJ2-2	TGTGCCAGCTCACCGGTCAAGCCGAACACCGGGGAGCTGTTTTTT	CASSPVKPNTGELFF
16	TRBV29-1	TRBD2	NA	TRBJ2-1	TGCAGCGTCCGTCCAATACTAGCGGGAGATAACAATGAGCAGTTCTTC	CSVRPILAGDNNEQFF
18	TRBV29-1	NA	NA	TRBJ2-1	TGCAGCGTTGAAGGGCGGGACCTCACGGGGTTTCAAGTCAATGAGCAGTTCTTC	CSVEGRDLTGFQVNEQFF
19	TRBV11-2	TRBD1	NA	TRBJ2-6	TGTGCCAGCAGCTTAGACCTCCGACAGGGATGGTTCGGGGCCAACGTCCTGACTTTC	CASSLDLRQGWFGANVLTF
14	TRBV30	NA	NA	TRBJ1-6	TGTGCCTGGGACAGGATGGTGTCGAATTCACCCCTCCACTTT	CAWDRMVSNSPLHF
14	TRBV4-2	NA	NA	TRBJ2-3	TGTGCCAGCAGCCTCGACAGTAACGCAGATACGCAGTATTTT	CASSLDSNADTQYF
17	TRBV7-2	TRBD1	NA	TRBJ2-3	TGTGCCAGCAGCCAGATTGGACAGGGATGGCGGACAGATACGCAGTATTTT	CASSQIGQGWRTDTQYF
13	TRBV28	NA	NA	TRBJ2-7	TGTGCCAGCAGGACCGCGGGGACAGACGAGCAGTACTTC	CASRTAGTDEQYF
16	TRBV7-2	NA	NA	TRBJ2-7	TGTGCCAGCAGCTCAGGGGGGACGGGATCCAGGGGGGAGCAGTACTTC	CASSSGGTGSRGEQYF
13	TRBV28	NA	NA	TRBJ2-5	TGTGCCAGCAGTTTACAAGGGGTGGAGACCCAGTACTTC	CASSLQGVETQYF
13	TRBV25-1	TRBD2	few	TRBJ2-3	TGTGCCAGCAGTGTGGCGGGAGCCGATACGCAGTATTTT	CASSVAGADTQYF
15	TRBV29-1	TRBD2	NA	TRBJ2-3	TGCAGCGTCGTCGGACTAGCGGGAGGAGCAGATACGCAGTATTTT	CSVVGLAGGADTQYF
15	TRBV9	NA	NA	TRBJ1-1	TGTGCCAGCAGCGTAGAAGACAGACCAAACACTGAAGCTTTCTTT	CASSVEDRPNTEAFF
14	TRBV7-9	TRBD2	once	TRBJ2-7	TGTGCCAGCAGCTTATTTTCGGGAGGAGGCGAGCAGTACTTC	CASSLFSGGGEQYF
14	TRBV5-1	TRBD1	NA	TRBJ1-2	TGCGCCAGCAGCCCGGAGCACAGGGGGCAAGGCTACACCTTC	CASSPEHRGQGYTF
14	TRBV18	TRBD1	NA	TRBJ2-7	TGTGCCAGCTCGTCATACAGGGGGCGGTACGAGCAGTACTTC	CASSSYRGRYEQYF
16	TRBV18	TRBD2	NA	TRBJ2-1	TGTGCCAGCTCAGGTACCGGGACTAGCTTGTTTAATGAGCAGTTCTTC	CASSGTGTSLFNEQFF
18	TRBV12-5	NA	once	TRBJ1-1	TGTGCTAGTGGTTTGGTATTCGCAGGCCCCGGTAGGAACACTGAAGCTTTCTTT	CASGLVFAGPGRNTEAFF
14	TRBV27	TRBD2	NA	TRBJ2-2	TGTGCCAGCAGCCTAGCGGGCTACACCGGGGAGCTGTTTTTT	CASSLAGYTGELFF
13	TRBV5-1	NA	NA	TRBJ1-1	TGCGCCAGCAGCGCGCAGAATAGCGCTGAAGCTTTCTTT	CASSAQNSAEAFF
15	TRBV18	NA	NA	TRBJ1-5	TGTGCCAGCTCACCTCAGGGTGGGAGCAATCAGCCCCAGCATTTT	CASSPQGGSNQPQHF
16	TRBV28	TRBD2	NA	TRBJ2-5	TGTGCCAGCAGTTCCCTTGGACTAGCCCAGTCCGAGACCCAGTACTTC	CASSSLGLAQSETQYF
14	TRBV28	NA	NA	TRBJ2-5	TGTGCCAGCGCACCGACAGGCTCCCAAGAGACCCAGTACTTC	CASAPTGSQETQYF
14	TRBV7-2	TRBD2	NA	TRBJ2-7	TGTGCCAGCAGCTTAGCGGGGCGGGAGAGGGAGCAGTACTTC	CASSLAGREREQYF
12	TRBV7-9	TRBD1	NA	TRBJ2-7	TGTTCCAGCAGCCTTGAGCAGGGGGATTTCGACTTC	CSSSLEQGDFDF
16	TRBV15	NA	NA	TRBJ1-5	TGTGCCACCAGCAGAGATAGCGTGAATAGCAATCAGCCCCAGCATTTT	CATSRDSVNSNQPQHF
14	TRBV7-2	NA	NA	TRBJ1-2	TGTGCCAGCAGCTTACAGGGCGCTAACTATGGCTACACCTTC	CASSLQGANYGYTF
15	TRBV11-3	TRBD2	NA	TRBJ2-7	TGTGCCAGCAGCGGGGGACTAGCGGCCTCCTACGAGCAGTACTTC	CASSGGLAASYEQYF
16	TRBV28	TRBD1	NA	TRBJ1-4	TGTGCCAGCAGTGAGACAGGGTCGGCAACTAATGAAAAACTGTTTTTT	CASSETGSATNEKLFF
13	TRBV5-4	TRBD2	NA	TRBJ2-7	TGTGCCAGCAGCTTGGCGGGGGGGGCCGAGCAGTACTTC	CASSLAGGAEQYF
16	TRBV28	NA	NA	TRBJ2-6	TGTGCCAGCAGTTTCCCAGGGGACTCTGGGGCCAACGTCCTGACTTTC	CASSFPGDSGANVLTF
15	TRBV5-4	NA	NA	TRBJ2-3	TGTGCCAGCAGCTTGGACTCCGTCAGCACAGATACGCAGTATTTT	CASSLDSVSTDTQYF
13	TRBV6-5	NA	NA	TRBJ2-3	TGTGCCAGCAGTTACTCGATCAGAGATACGCAGTATTTT	CASSYSIRDTQYF
16	TRBV2	TRBD2	NA	TRBJ2-7	TGTGCCAGCAGTGAAGCGCAGCTAGCGGGGAACTACGAGCAGTACTTC	CASSEAQLAGNYEQYF
16	TRBV18	TRBD1	few	TRBJ1-5	TGTGCCAGCTCACTACAGTCACAGGGGGTCAATCAGCCCCAGCATTTT	CASSLQSQGVNQPQHF
13	TRBV28	NA	NA	TRBJ1-2	TGTGCCAGCAGCCGTCGAGTCGGGTATGGCTACACCTTC	CASSRRVGYGYTF